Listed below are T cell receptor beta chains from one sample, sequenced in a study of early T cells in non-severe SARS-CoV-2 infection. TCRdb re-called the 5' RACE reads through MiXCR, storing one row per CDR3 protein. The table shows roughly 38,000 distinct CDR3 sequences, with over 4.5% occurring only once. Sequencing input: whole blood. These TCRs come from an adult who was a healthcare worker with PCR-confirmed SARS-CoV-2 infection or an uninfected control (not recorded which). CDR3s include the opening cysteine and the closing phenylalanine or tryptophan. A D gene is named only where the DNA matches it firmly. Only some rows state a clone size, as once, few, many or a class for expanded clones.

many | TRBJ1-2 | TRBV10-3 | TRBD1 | CAISEPGQGFGYTF | TGTGCCATCAGTGAGCCGGGACAGGGGTTTGGCTACACCTTC
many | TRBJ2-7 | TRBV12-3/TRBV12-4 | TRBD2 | CASMLAGSIIRNF | TGTGCCAGCATGTTAGCGGGGTCAATTATCCGGAACTTC
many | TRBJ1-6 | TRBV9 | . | CASSVEGLRNSPLHF | TGTGCCAGCAGCGTAGAGGGTTTACGGAATTCACCCCTCCACTTT
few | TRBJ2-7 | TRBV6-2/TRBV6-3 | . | CASSTTRGYEQYF | TGTGCCAGCAGTACAACCAGGGGCTACGAGCAGTACTTC
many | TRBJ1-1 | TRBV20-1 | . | CSATTPGQVEAFF | TGCAGTGCTACAACCCCGGGACAAGTTGAAGCTTTCTTT
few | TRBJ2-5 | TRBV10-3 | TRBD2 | CAISDPPGTSQPQETQYF | TGTGCCATCAGTGACCCCCCCGGGACTAGCCAACCCCAAGAGACCCAGTACTTC
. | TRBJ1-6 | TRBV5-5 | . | CASSFSPQSNSPLHF | TGTGCCAGCAGCTTTTCTCCCCAGTCTAATTCACCCCTCCACTTT
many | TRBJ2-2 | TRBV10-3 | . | CAIRGQSNTGELFF | TGTGCCATCAGAGGACAGTCGAACACCGGGGAGCTGTTTTTT
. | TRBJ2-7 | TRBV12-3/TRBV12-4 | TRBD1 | CASSLMTGGPYEQYF | TGTGCCAGCAGTTTGATGACAGGGGGCCCCTACGAGCAGTACTTC
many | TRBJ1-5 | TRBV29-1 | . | CSVSQGLQQPQHF | TGCAGCGTCTCCCAGGGTCTACAGCAGCCCCAGCATTTT
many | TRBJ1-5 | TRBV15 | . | CATSRDVNQPQHF | TGTGCCACCAGCAGAGATGTCAATCAGCCCCAGCATTTT
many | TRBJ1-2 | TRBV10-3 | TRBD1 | CAISEAQGALSGYTF | TGTGCCATCAGTGAAGCACAGGGGGCGCTGAGTGGCTACACCTTC
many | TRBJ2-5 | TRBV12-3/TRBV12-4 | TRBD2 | CASSPNRLAGLGETQYF | TGTGCCAGCAGTCCTAACAGGCTAGCGGGATTAGGAGAGACCCAGTACTTC
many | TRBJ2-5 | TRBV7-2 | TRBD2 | CAGGGTKQETQYF | TGTGCCGGCGGAGGGACTAAGCAAGAGACCCAGTACTTC
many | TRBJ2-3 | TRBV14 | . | CASNTVGTDTQYF | TGTGCCAGCAACACTGTCGGTACAGATACGCAGTATTTT